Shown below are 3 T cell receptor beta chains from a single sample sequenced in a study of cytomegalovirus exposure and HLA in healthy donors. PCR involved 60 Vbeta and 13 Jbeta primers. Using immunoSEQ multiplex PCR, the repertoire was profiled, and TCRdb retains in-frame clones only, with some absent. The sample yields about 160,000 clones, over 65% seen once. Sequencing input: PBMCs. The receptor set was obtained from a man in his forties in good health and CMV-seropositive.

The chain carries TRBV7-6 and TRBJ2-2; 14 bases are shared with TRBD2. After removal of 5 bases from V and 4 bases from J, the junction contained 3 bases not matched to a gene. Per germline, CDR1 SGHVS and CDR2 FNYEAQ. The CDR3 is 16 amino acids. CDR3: CASSLGLAGATGELFF. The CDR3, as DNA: TGTGCCAGCAGCCTGGGACTAGCGGGGGCCACCGGGGAGCTGTTTTTT.

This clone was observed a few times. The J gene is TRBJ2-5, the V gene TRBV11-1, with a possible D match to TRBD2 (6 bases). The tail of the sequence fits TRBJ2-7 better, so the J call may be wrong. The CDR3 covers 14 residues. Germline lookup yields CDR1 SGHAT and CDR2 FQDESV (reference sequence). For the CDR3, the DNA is TGTGCCAGCAGCCCGCGGGGACGGGCCTACGAGCAGTACTTC. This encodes CASSPRGRAYEQYF.

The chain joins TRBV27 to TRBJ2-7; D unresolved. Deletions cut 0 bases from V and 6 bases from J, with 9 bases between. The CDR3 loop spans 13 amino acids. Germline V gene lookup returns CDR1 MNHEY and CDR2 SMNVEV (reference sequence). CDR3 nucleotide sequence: TGTGCCAGCAGTTTATCGGCGGTGGGCGAGCAGTACTTC. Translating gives CASSLSAVGEQYF.